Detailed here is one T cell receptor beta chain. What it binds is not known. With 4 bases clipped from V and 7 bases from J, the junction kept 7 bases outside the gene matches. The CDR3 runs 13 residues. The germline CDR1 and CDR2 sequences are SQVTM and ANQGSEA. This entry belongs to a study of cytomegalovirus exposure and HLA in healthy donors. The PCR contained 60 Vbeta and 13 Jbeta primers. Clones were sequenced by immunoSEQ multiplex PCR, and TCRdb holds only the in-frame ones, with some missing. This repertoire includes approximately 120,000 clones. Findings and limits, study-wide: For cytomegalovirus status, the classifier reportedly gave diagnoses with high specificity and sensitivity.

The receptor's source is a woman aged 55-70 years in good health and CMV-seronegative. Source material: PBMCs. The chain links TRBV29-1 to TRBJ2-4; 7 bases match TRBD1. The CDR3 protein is CSVVGDRVNIQYF. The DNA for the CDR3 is TGCAGCGTTGTAGGAGACAGGGTGAACATTCAGTACTTC.